These 30 T cell receptor beta chains originate from one sample sequenced in a study of regulatory and conventional T cells in RAG deficiency. Assay used: immunoSEQ multiplex PCR; TCRdb lists only in-frame clones, some missing. The sample consists of more than 9,000 clones, 80% to 90% of them appearing once. Genomic DNA came from blood regulatory T cells gated CD4+ CD25-high CD127-low. These records were also assigned to another study, of regulatory T cells. From that paper: Amplification used 52 TRBV primers and 13 TRBJ primers.

Sequenced: Tregs sorted from blood. All receptors come from a human donor in good health.

This clone was seen only a few times. The chain joins TRBV5-6 to TRBJ2-1; D perhaps matches TRBD2 (6 bases). V lost 3 bases, J lost 8 bases, and 24 bases lay in between. This CDR3 is 17 amino acids long. Germline CDR1 SGHDT, CDR2 YYEEEE. CDR3 nucleotide sequence: TGTGCCAGCAGCTCCGCCTTCCGGGTTTCGGGAGTCGATGAGCAGTTCTTC. Its protein is CASSSAFRVSGVDEQFF.

This clone was found once. The V gene is TRBV25-1, the J gene TRBJ1-1; tentative D call: TRBD1 (6 bases). The germline V and J ends were trimmed by 4 bases and 1 base, with 7 bases remaining between them. Germline CDR1 is MGHDK and CDR2 is SYGVNS. The CDR3 totals 13 residues. The CDR3 nucleotides read TGTGCCAGCAGTGGGACAGCGAACACTGAAGCTTTCTTT. This encodes CASSGTANTEAFF.

The gene calls are TRBV13 and TRBJ2-1, with TRBD2 matching 13 bases. Unmatched junction bases numbered 7, after V lost 5 bases and J lost 3 bases. The CDR3 covers 17 residues. Germline lookup yields CDR1 PRHDT and CDR2 FYEKMQ (reference sequence). The CDR3, as DNA: TGTGCCAGCAGCCGACTAGCGGGAGGCCGTTACTACAATGAGCAGTTCTTC. Translating it yields CASSRLAGGRYYNEQFF.

This chain links TRBV28 with TRBJ1-2, with D maybe TRBD1 (5 bases). V gave up 4 bases and J gave up 8 bases, with 14 bases separating them. Germline V gene lookup returns CDR1 MDHEN and CDR2 SYDVKM. The CDR3 spans 13 residues. Here the CDR3 reads CASSSVRAEGYTF. CDR3 sequence (DNA): TGTGCCAGCAGTTCTGTCAGGGCGGAAGGCTACACCTTC.

This chain connects TRBV7-2 to TRBJ2-3; D possibly matches TRBD1 or TRBD2 (6 bases each). In germline, CDR1 is SGHTA, CDR2 FQGNSA. The CDR3 is 18 amino acids. The V and J ends lost 1 base and 4 bases respectively, with 21 bases between them. The CDR3 loop is CASSLGRARGGGADTQYF. CDR3 DNA: TGTGCCAGCAGCTTAGGTCGAGCGCGAGGAGGGGGTGCAGATACGCAGTATTTT.

V usage is TRBV6-1 and J usage is TRBJ2-7; TRBD1 or TRBD2 may be the D gene (5 bases each). Trimming took 1 base from V and 7 from J, leaving 20 bases between them. The V gene's germline CDR1 is MNHNS and CDR2 SASEGT. The CDR3 spans 16 residues. This chain's CDR3 is CASSEGRGSHLSEQYF. The DNA for the CDR3 is TGTGCCAGCAGTGAAGGTCGGGGCTCCCACTTATCTGAGCAGTACTTC.

This clone was counted a few times. V is TRBV6-6 and J is TRBJ2-5; D remains unclear. Germline assignment: CDR1 MNHNY and CDR2 SVGAGI (reference sequence). The CDR3 consists of 12 residues. The ends were cut back, 6 bases at V and 0 bases at J, with 5 bases in the middle. Here the CDR3 reads CASRRNQETQYF. The CDR3 DNA follows: TGTGCCAGCAGGAGGAACCAAGAGACCCAGTACTTC.

V gene TRBV10-1 combines with J gene TRBJ1-1, with D tentatively TRBD1 (6 bases). The CDR3 runs to 15 residues. Germline loops: CDR1 WNHNN, CDR2 SYGVQD (reference sequence). Trimming left V 2 bases short and J 6 bases short, with 16 bases between. This CDR3 is CASSEGSTRGAEAFF. The DNA of the CDR3 is TGCGCCAGCAGTGAGGGCTCTACAAGGGGGGCTGAAGCTTTCTTT.

The V call is TRBV28, the J call TRBJ2-7, with TRBD1 as a possible D gene (5 bases). V lost 10 bases to trimming and J lost 2 bases, with 12 bases between them. This CDR3 spans 12 amino acids. Looked up from germline, CDR1 is MDHEN and CDR2 is SYDVKM. CDR3 bases: TGTGCCACTTCCAGGGAAACCTACGAGCAGTACTTC. Residues: CATSRETYEQYF.

This chain uses TRBV6-1 with TRBJ2-5; 10 positions agree with TRBD2. This CDR3 has 16 amino acids. V lost 4 bases and J lost 3; bases outside the gene matches: 8. Per germline, CDR1 MNHNS and CDR2 SASEGT. This CDR3 reads CASSGGWTSGKETQYF. The DNA for the CDR3 is TGTGCCAGCAGTGGGGGGTGGACTAGCGGAAAAGAGACCCAGTACTTC.

A single count supports this clone. V is TRBV4-1 and J is TRBJ2-3; 8 bases match TRBD2. This CDR3 is 16 amino acids long. The V segment lost 3 bases and the J segment 0 bases; nucleotides outside the gene matches: 5. The germline V gene has CDR1 MGHRA and CDR2 YSYEKL. Here the CDR3 reads CASSQVTSGSTDTQYF. The CDR3 DNA reads as TGCGCCAGCAGCCAGGTCACTAGCGGCAGCACAGATACGCAGTATTTT.

The rearrangement uses TRBV11-3 and TRBJ2-1; the match to TRBD2 covers 13 bases. This CDR3 has 17 amino acids. The germline CDR1 and CDR2 sequences are SGHNT and YENEEA. V was pared by 4 bases and J by 6 bases, with 9 bases of the junction left unmatched. This CDR3 is CASSSRQLAGGRNEQFF. CDR3 in DNA: TGTGCCAGCAGCTCGCGACAACTAGCGGGAGGGCGCAATGAGCAGTTCTTC.

V is TRBV5-6 and J is TRBJ2-5; D remains ambiguous. The CDR3 contains 14 residues. Germline V gene sequence: CDR1 SGHDT, CDR2 YYEEEE. The V end lost 0 bases, the J end lost 2 bases, and 8 bases lay between the germline ends. CDR3 loop: CASSLGPKQETQYF. The CDR3 bases are TGTGCCAGCAGCTTGGGACCGAAACAAGAGACCCAGTACTTC.

This chain connects TRBV9 to TRBJ2-4; no clear D gene. Germline V gene lookup returns CDR1 SGDLS and CDR2 YYNGEE. Trimming took off 2 bases at V and 0 bases at J, with 12 bases between the two ends. This CDR3 region has 16 residues. The CDR3 DNA reads as TGTGCCAGCAGCGTGAACAGCCAACTAGCCAAAAACATTCAGTACTTC. This translates into CASSVNSQLAKNIQYF.

CDR3 bases: TGTGCCAGCAGTAGCGGGACAGGGGGCCGTTGGACTGAAGCTTTCTTT. Protein: CASSSGTGGRWTEAFF. The chain combines TRBV28 with TRBJ1-1; 12 bases are shared with TRBD1. This CDR3 has 16 residues. Germline values: CDR1 MDHEN, CDR2 SYDVKM. The ends lost 5 bases at V and 5 bases at J; junction bases unmatched: 9.

The rearrangement uses TRBV28 and TRBJ2-2, with 8 nucleotides matching TRBD1. Germline-derived CDR1 and CDR2 are MDHEN and SYDVKM. The CDR3 loop spans 16 amino acids. V lost 3 bases to trimming and J lost 3 bases; unmatched junction nucleotides: 6. The CDR3 coding sequence is TGTGCCAGCAGTTTGGTGGACAGGGCAGACACCGGGGAGCTGTTTTTT. This gives the protein CASSLVDRADTGELFF.

This chain links TRBV5-6 with TRBJ1-1; D ambiguous. V lost 1 base to trimming and J lost 4 bases, with 8 bases between them. CDR3 length: 13 residues. Germline lookup yields CDR1 SGHDT and CDR2 YYEEEE. The CDR3 region has the DNA TGTGCCAGCAGCTTGAGAGGGAGCACTGAAGCTTTCTTT. Protein sequence: CASSLRGSTEAFF. The full variable domain, its missing parts supplied by reference TRBV5-6 and TRBJ1-1, is DAGVTQSPTHLIKTRGQQVTLRCSPKSGHDTVSWYQQALGQGPQFIFQYYEEEERQRGNFPDRFSGHQFPNYSSELNVNALLLGDSALYLCASSLRGSTEAFFGQGTRLTVV.

The V gene is TRBV7-9, the J gene TRBJ1-1; the D gene is possibly TRBD1 (5 bases). V was clipped by 5 bases and J by 0 bases, with 22 bases between them. In germline, CDR1 is SEHNR, CDR2 FQNEAQ (reference sequence). CDR3 length: 18 amino acids. The CDR3 spells CASSQGGGGAGMNTEAFF. The CDR3 DNA reads as TGTGCCAGCAGCCAAGGAGGAGGAGGGGCTGGTATGAACACTGAAGCTTTCTTT.

The chain recombines TRBV6-5 with TRBJ2-3; D may be TRBD2 (6 bases). CDR1 is MNHEY, CDR2 SVGAGI, per germline. The germline V and J ends were trimmed by 0 bases and 2 bases, with 12 bases remaining between them. CDR3 length equals 16 residues. In DNA form, the CDR3 reads TGTGCCAGCAGTTACTCGTTGCGGGGTGTCACAGATACGCAGTATTTT. This gives the protein CASSYSLRGVTDTQYF.

The chain links TRBV25-1 to TRBJ1-1; TRBD1 agrees at 11 bases. This CDR3 comprises 14 residues. The germline V gene has CDR1 MGHDK and CDR2 SYGVNS. V was pared by 4 bases and J by 7 bases, with 5 bases of the junction left unmatched. CDR3 protein: CASSVGGQGVEAFF. The CDR3 nucleotides read TGTGCCAGCAGTGTGGGGGGACAGGGGGTTGAAGCTTTCTTT. The variable domain in full, with the rest retrieved from reference TRBV25-1 and TRBJ1-1, is EADIYQTPRYLVIGTGKKITLECSQTMGHDKMYWYQQDPGMELHLIHYSYGVNSTEKGDLSSESTVSRIRTEHFPLTLESARPSHTSQYLCASSVGGQGVEAFFGQGTRLTVV.

The rearrangement uses TRBV6-1 and TRBJ1-5; TRBD1 might be the D (6 bases). V was trimmed by 4 bases and J by 6 bases, leaving 19 bases between them. CDR1 MNHNS and CDR2 SASEGT come from the germline V gene. This CDR3 is built from 16 residues. The CDR3 sequence: CASSVLQGEFGQPQHF. In DNA, the CDR3 is TGTGCCAGCAGTGTTTTACAGGGTGAATTTGGTCAGCCCCAGCATTTT.

This chain links TRBV13 with TRBJ2-7; D ambiguous. CDR3 length: 10 amino acids. Per germline, CDR1 PRHDT and CDR2 FYEKMQ (reference sequence). Trimming cost V 3 bases and J 3 bases, with 0 bases left between them. DNA of the CDR3: TGTGCCAGCAGCTTCTACGAGCAGTACTTC. Translation gives CASSFYEQYF. Looking up the rest from reference TRBV13 and TRBJ2-7 gives the full variable domain: AAGVIQSPRHLIKEKRETATLKCYPIPRHDTVYWYQQGPGQDPQFLISFYEKMQSDKGSIPDRFSAQQFSDYHSELNMSSLELGDSALYFCASSFYEQYFGPGTRLTVT.

This chain connects TRBV2 to TRBJ1-6, with D possibly matching TRBD1 (6 bases). CDR3 length: 14 residues. The V end was cut by 6 bases, the J end by 6 bases, with 12 bases between. Per germline, CDR1 SNHLY and CDR2 FYNNEI. CDR3 bases: TGTGCCAGCAGGAGGACAGAATTTAATTCACCCCTCCACTTT. It translates to CASRRTEFNSPLHF.

The chain couples TRBV29-1 to TRBJ2-1; TRBD1 matches at 10 bases. The trim removed 6 bases at V and 12 bases at J, leaving 5 bases unmatched. The CDR3 has 11 amino acids. Germline values: CDR1 SQVTM, CDR2 ANQGSEA. CDR3 DNA sequence: TGCAGCGTCGAGACAGGGGGCTGGCAGTTCTTC. This sequence encodes CSVETGGWQFF.

The CDR3 DNA reads as TGTGCCACCACTGTCTCGGATGGTTATGGCTACACCTTC. Its protein is CATTVSDGYGYTF. The J gene is TRBJ1-2, the V gene TRBV6-1; D remains unclear. Germline CDR1 MNHNS, CDR2 SASEGT. The CDR3 extends over 13 amino acids. Trimming took off 10 bases at V and 5 bases at J, with 17 bases between the two ends.

The rearrangement joins TRBV7-6 to TRBJ1-1; 8 positions agree with TRBD1. Losses at the gene ends were 1 base for V and 10 bases for J; bases not matched to a gene: 11. Germline V CDR1 and CDR2: SGHVS, FNYEAQ. The CDR3 runs 15 residues. DNA of the CDR3: TGTGCCAGCAGCTTAGGACAGGGGAGTTTCTCAAGAGCTTTCTTT. This codes for CASSLGQGSFSRAFF.

This sequence joins TRBV5-6 and TRBJ1-4; D may be TRBD1 (5 bases). CDR1 and CDR2 from the germline V gene are SGHDT and YYEEEE. CDR3 size: 15 residues. With 4 bases removed from V and 4 bases from J, the gap between germline ends came to 14 bases. The CDR3 loop is CASSQYQGNNEKLFF. The CDR3 coding sequence is TGTGCCAGCAGCCAATATCAGGGAAATAATGAAAAACTGTTTTTT.

The rearrangement links TRBV2 to TRBJ2-1, with 10 bases that match TRBD2. Germline trimming cut 1 base from V and 9 bases from J; bases unmatched to any gene: 6. This CDR3 has 15 amino acids. Germline V lookup: CDR1 SNHLY, CDR2 FYNNEI. CDR3 region: CASSEEAGGRSEQFF. Written as DNA, the CDR3 is TGTGCCAGCAGTGAAGAAGCGGGGGGGCGGAGTGAGCAGTTCTTC.

The chain recombines TRBV7-2 with TRBJ2-1, with D tentatively TRBD2 (5 bases). From germline, CDR1 is SGHTA and CDR2 FQGNSA. The CDR3 loop spans 17 amino acids. Trimming took off 1 base at V and 4 bases at J, with 17 bases between the two ends. For the CDR3, the DNA is TGTGCCAGCAGCTTAGTGAGAGGGTCCCTCATTTACAATGAGCAGTTCTTC. It yields the protein CASSLVRGSLIYNEQFF.

The rearrangement links TRBV9 to TRBJ1-2; 9 bases match TRBD1. Per the germline V gene, CDR1 is SGDLS and CDR2 is YYNGEE. The CDR3 is made up of 17 amino acids. V was clipped by 0 bases and J by 3 bases; unmatched bases: 9. In DNA form, the CDR3 reads TGTGCCAGCAGCGTAGGGGGGACAGGGAAGTTCGACTATGGCTACACCTTC. It encodes CASSVGGTGKFDYGYTF.